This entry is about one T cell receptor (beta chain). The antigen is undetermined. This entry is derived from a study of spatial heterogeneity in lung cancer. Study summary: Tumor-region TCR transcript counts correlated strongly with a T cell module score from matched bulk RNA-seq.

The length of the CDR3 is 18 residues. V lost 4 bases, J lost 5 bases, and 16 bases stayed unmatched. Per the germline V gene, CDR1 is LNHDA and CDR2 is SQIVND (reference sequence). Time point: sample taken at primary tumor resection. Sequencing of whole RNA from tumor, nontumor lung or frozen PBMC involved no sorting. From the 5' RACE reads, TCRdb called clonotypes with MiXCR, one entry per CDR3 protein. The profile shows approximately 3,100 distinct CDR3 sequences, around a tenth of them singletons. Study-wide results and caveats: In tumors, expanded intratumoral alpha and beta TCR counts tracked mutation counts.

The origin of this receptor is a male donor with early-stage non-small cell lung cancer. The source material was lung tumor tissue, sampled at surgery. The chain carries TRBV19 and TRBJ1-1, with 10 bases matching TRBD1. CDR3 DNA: TGTGCCAGTAGTAAATGGGGACAGGGGCTGGGTAGCGGAACTGAAGCTTTCTTT. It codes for CASSKWGQGLGSGTEAFF.